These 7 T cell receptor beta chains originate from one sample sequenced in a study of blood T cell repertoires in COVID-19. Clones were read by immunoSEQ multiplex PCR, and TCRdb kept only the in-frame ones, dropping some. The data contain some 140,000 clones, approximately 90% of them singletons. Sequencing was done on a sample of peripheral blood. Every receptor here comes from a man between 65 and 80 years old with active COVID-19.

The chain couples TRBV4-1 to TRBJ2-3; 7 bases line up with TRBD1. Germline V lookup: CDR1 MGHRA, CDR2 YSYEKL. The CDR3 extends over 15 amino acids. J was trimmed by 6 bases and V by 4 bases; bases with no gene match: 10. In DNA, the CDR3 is TGCGCCAGCAGCCTTAGGGACAGTGGTGGGGATACGCAGTATTTT. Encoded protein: CASSLRDSGGDTQYF.

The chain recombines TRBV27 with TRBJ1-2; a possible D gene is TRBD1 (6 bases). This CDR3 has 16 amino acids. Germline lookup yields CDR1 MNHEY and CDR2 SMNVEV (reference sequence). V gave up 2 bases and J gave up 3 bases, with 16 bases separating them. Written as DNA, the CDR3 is TGTGCCAGCAGTTTAAAAGGGCAGGGGTCGGACTATGGCTACACCTTC. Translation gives CASSLKGQGSDYGYTF.

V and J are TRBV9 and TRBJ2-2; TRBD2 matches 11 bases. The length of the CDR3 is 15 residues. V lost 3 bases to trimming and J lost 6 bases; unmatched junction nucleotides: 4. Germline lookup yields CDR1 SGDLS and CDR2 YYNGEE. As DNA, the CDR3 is TGTGCCAGCAGCGCGGGACTAGCGGTCTCCGGGGAGCTGTTTTTT. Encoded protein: CASSAGLAVSGELFF. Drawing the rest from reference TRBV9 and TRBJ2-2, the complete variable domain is DSGVTQTPKHLITATGQRVTLRCSPRSGDLSVYWYQQSLDQGLQFLIQYYNGEERAKGNILERFSAQQFPDLHSELNLSSLELGDSALYFCASSAGLAVSGELFFGEGSRLTVL.

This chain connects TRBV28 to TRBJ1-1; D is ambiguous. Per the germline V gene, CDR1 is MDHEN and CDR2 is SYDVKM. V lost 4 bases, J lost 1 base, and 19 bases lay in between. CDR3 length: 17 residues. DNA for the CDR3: TGTGCCAGCAGTTCCACCTCCGGATCTTCAGGGAACACTGAAGCTTTCTTT. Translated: CASSSTSGSSGNTEAFF.

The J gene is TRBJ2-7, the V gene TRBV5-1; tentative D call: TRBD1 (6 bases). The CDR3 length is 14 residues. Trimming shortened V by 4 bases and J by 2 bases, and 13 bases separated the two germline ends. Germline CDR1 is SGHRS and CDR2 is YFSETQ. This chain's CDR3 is CASSPREGAYEQYF. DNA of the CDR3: TGCGCCAGCAGCCCCCGCGAGGGGGCCTACGAGCAGTACTTC.

This CDR3 is CASSISRLAGLNEQFF. As DNA, the CDR3 is TGTGCCAGTAGTATCTCAAGACTAGCGGGTCTAAATGAGCAGTTCTTC. The rearrangement links TRBV19 to TRBJ2-1; 10 nucleotides agree with TRBD2. The CDR3 covers 16 residues. V trimming: 3 bases; J trimming: 7 bases; junction bases outside the gene matches: 9. In germline, CDR1 is LNHDA, CDR2 SQIVND (reference sequence).

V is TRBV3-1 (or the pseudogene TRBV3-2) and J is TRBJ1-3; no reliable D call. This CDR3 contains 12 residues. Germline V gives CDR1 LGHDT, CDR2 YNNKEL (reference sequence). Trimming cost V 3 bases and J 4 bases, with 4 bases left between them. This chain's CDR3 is CASSQEGNTIYF. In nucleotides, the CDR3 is TGTGCCAGCAGCCAGGAGGGAAACACCATATATTTT.